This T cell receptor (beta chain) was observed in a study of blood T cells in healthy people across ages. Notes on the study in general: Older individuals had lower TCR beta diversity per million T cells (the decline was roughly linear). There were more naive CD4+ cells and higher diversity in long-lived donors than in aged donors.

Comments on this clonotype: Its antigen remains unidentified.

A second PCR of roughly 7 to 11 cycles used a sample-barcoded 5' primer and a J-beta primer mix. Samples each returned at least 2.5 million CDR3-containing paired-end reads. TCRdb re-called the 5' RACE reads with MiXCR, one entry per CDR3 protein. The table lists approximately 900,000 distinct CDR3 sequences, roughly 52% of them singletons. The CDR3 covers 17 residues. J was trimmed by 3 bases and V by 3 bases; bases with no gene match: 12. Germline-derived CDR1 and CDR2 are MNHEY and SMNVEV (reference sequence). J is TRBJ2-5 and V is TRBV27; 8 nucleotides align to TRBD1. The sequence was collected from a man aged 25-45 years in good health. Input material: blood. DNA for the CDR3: TGTGCCAGCAGTTTGCAGGGGGCAAACGAGGGGAAAGAGACCCAGTACTTC. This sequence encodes CASSLQGANEGKETQYF.